The rows below give T cell receptor beta chains drawn from one sample of a study of T cells in Graves' hyperthyroidism and ophthalmopathy. A single record per CDR3 protein comes from TCRdb applying MiXCR to the multiplex PCR reads. The repertoire has 700,000 or so distinct CDR3 sequences, roughly 15% of them found once; the top ten carry around 12%. Sequenced material: blood. These receptors came from a woman in her fifties or sixties with Graves' ophthalmopathy. Each CDR3 is given with its conserved first and last residue. The D gene is left open where the match is weak. Only some rows state a clone size, as once, few, many or a class for expanded clones.

v_gene	d_gene	abundance	len	j_gene	CDR3aa	CDR3nt
TRBV24-1	TRBD2	-	17	TRBJ2-2	CATSDRLGASGTGELFF	TGTGCCACCAGTGACCGTTTGGGTGCTAGCGGCACCGGGGAGCTGTTTTTT
TRBV20-1	TRBD1	many	15	TRBJ2-3	CSASSPRGRTDTQYF	TGCAGTGCTAGCTCTCCCAGGGGGCGCACAGATACGCAGTATTTT
TRBV29-1	TRBD2	-	17	TRBJ2-1	CSVVTPIGLAEDYEQFF	TGCAGCGTTGTCACACCAATCGGACTAGCGGAAGACTACGAGCAGTTCTTC
TRBV5-6	TRBD2	-	15	TRBJ2-5	CASRLLLAGVETQYF	TGTGCCAGCAGGTTGCTACTAGCGGGAGTTGAGACCCAGTACTTC
TRBV20-1	TRBD2	many	14	TRBJ2-5	CSASKAGRAETQYF	TGCAGTGCTAGTAAGGCAGGGAGGGCAGAGACCCAGTACTTC
TRBV7-3	TRBD1	many	14	TRBJ1-5	CASTKRGPNQPQHF	TGTGCCAGCACCAAAAGGGGGCCAAATCAGCCCCAGCATTTT
TRBV7-9	TRBD1	-	15	TRBJ2-3	CASSPYRGYTDTQYF	TGTGCCAGCAGCCCCTACAGGGGATACACAGATACGCAGTATTTT
TRBV3-1	-	many	15	TRBJ1-4	CASSQVGQANEKLFF	TGTGCCAGCAGCCAAGTCGGGCAGGCTAATGAAAAACTGTTTTTT
TRBV10-2	-	many	11	TRBJ2-7	CASGPAREQYF	TGCGCCAGCGGACCGGCTAGGGAGCAGTACTTC
TRBV4-2	-	many	13	TRBJ2-7	CASSQGLSYEQYF	TGTGCCAGCAGCCAGGGACTGTCCTACGAGCAGTACTTC
TRBV7-8	-	many	16	TRBJ2-3	CASSRTPGPSTDTQYF	TGTGCCAGCAGCCGTACACCGGGACCCAGCACAGATACGCAGTATTTT
TRBV6-2/TRBV6-3	-	few	18	TRBJ2-1	CASSYDSLGARTTNEQFF	TGTGCCAGCAGTTACGACTCCCTGGGAGCTCGAACAACGAATGAGCAGTTCTTC
TRBV28	-	many	19	TRBJ1-1	CASSFTEMTQGGADTEAFF	TGTGCCAGCAGTTTTACGGAAATGACACAGGGAGGTGCGGACACTGAAGCTTTCTTT
TRBV5-1	-	-	14	TRBJ2-7	CASSLESRAYEQYF	TGCGCCAGCAGCTTAGAGAGCAGGGCTTACGAGCAGTACTTC
TRBV27	-	many	17	TRBJ1-1	CASSSKNVDRPNTEAFF	TGTGCCAGCAGTTCCAAAAACGTCGACAGGCCGAACACTGAAGCTTTCTTT
TRBV10-3	TRBD1	once	14	TRBJ2-7	CAISGTGNVGEQYF	TGTGCCATCAGTGGGACAGGGAATGTAGGCGAGCAGTACTTC
TRBV19	-	few	15	TRBJ1-6	CASSTGAPYNSPLHF	TGTGCCAGTAGTACCGGCGCACCATATAATTCACCCCTCCACTTT
TRBV12-3/TRBV12-4	-	-	13	TRBJ2-1	CASAQVPLNEQFF	TGTGCCAGCGCCCAAGTCCCCCTCAATGAGCAGTTCTTC
TRBV20-1	-	many	16	TRBJ2-3	CSAIGDFVTITDTQYF	TGCAGTGCTATAGGTGACTTCGTCACCATCACAGATACGCAGTATTTT
TRBV7-8	-	-	16	TRBJ1-5	CASSLGWGAVGQPQHF	TGTGCCAGCAGCTTAGGTTGGGGGGCGGTAGGGCAGCCCCAGCATTTT
TRBV5-1	-	few	16	TRBJ2-3	CASSKGGRPSTDTQYF	TGCGCCAGCAGTAAGGGCGGCCGTCCTAGCACAGATACGCAGTATTTT
TRBV7-2	TRBD1	many	15	TRBJ1-1	CASSRGQGSWTEAFF	TGTGCCAGCAGCCGGGGACAGGGTTCCTGGACTGAAGCTTTCTTT
TRBV15	TRBD1	few	15	TRBJ1-5	CATSKGTGGGQPQHF	TGTGCCACCAGCAAAGGGACAGGGGGCGGCCAGCCCCAGCATTTT
TRBV29-1	-	-	11	TRBJ2-7	CSVPGTYEQYF	TGCAGCGTCCCCGGGACCTACGAGCAGTACTTC
TRBV10-3	-	many	15	TRBJ2-7	CAISDYKGNSYEQYF	TGTGCCATCAGTGATTACAAGGGGAACTCCTACGAGCAGTACTTC
TRBV4-1	-	many	17	TRBJ1-5	CASSPWGLDGGDQPQHF	TGCGCCAGCAGCCCTTGGGGCCTAGATGGGGGGGATCAGCCCCAGCATTTT
TRBV28	TRBD2	-	19	TRBJ2-7	CASSSAGTSGRDSSYEQYF	TGTGCCAGCAGTAGCGCCGGGACTAGCGGGAGGGATAGCTCCTACGAGCAGTACTTC
TRBV30	-	many	14	TRBJ2-7	CAWSSIGSSYEQYF	TGTGCCTGGAGCTCGATAGGAAGCTCCTACGAGCAGTACTTC
TRBV4-3	-	few	16	TRBJ2-7	CASSQDLPGAGYEQYF	TGCGCCAGCAGCCAAGATCTGCCAGGTGCCGGTTACGAGCAGTACTTC
TRBV19	-	few	23	TRBJ2-1	CASSKNPPGFGSQFRSSYNEQFF	TGTGCCAGTAGTAAAAACCCCCCGGGTTTCGGGAGCCAATTCCGTAGCTCCTACAATGAGCAGTTCTTC
TRBV11-2	TRBD1	-	15	TRBJ2-7	CASSLAQGDMYEQYF	TGTGCCAGCAGCTTAGCCCAGGGGGATATGTACGAGCAGTACTTC
TRBV27	-	many	15	TRBJ2-3	CASSLKGFFTDTQYF	TGTGCCAGCAGTTTGAAGGGCTTCTTCACAGATACGCAGTATTTT
TRBV12-3/TRBV12-4	TRBD1	many	13	TRBJ2-3	CASSFYRGNTQYF	TGTGCCAGCAGTTTTTACAGGGGGAATACGCAGTATTTT
TRBV2	TRBD2	-	15	TRBJ2-1	CASSGTASGNNEQFF	TGTGCCAGCAGTGGAACGGCTAGCGGAAACAATGAGCAGTTCTTC
TRBV10-3	TRBD1	few	14	TRBJ2-7	CAITRTGGEYEQYF	TGTGCCATCACCAGGACAGGGGGCGAGTACGAGCAGTACTTC
TRBV6-1	-	few	17	TRBJ1-5	CAIAEPGGPYSNQPQHF	TGTGCCATCGCCGAACCGGGGGGGCCCTATAGCAATCAGCCCCAGCATTTT
TRBV27	-	once	17	TRBJ1-4	CASSLSTLGYTNEKLFF	TGTGCCAGCAGTTTATCAACTCTGGGGTACACTAATGAAAAACTGTTTTTT
TRBV19	TRBD1	-	15	TRBJ2-3	CASSSRQGVTNTQYF	TGTGCCAGTAGCAGTAGACAGGGGGTGACAAATACGCAGTATTTT
TRBV7-2	TRBD2	many	16	TRBJ2-1	CASSFEAGGRAIEQFF	TGTGCCAGCAGCTTCGAGGCTGGCGGGAGGGCCATTGAGCAGTTCTTC
TRBV4-3	-	-	15	TRBJ2-2	CASSQFGGDTGELFF	TGCGCCAGCAGCCAGTTTGGAGGGGACACCGGGGAGCTGTTTTTT